The 2 T cell receptor beta chains below were found in one sample sequenced in a study of cytomegalovirus exposure and HLA in healthy donors (dated by TCRdb to 2016 to 2017). Libraries were constructed by the immunoSEQ multiplex PCR assay. The multiplex PCR relied on a mix of 60 forward primers for TCR Vbeta segments and 13 reverse primers for TCR Jbeta segments. This is the immuneACCESS table as TCRdb keeps it, with only in-frame sequences that have V and J called. A part of the clones is gone; compared with another copy, unresolved V genes explain less than half, and the rest is unexplained. The sample records more than 80,000 clones, roughly 82% of which are singletons. The ten largest account for around 6.4% of the sample. Specimen: PBMCs. The origin of the receptors is a woman aged 45-60 years in good health and CMV-seropositive.

This clone was counted a single time. The rearrangement links TRBV15 to TRBJ2-7; D remains ambiguous. Deletions cut 0 bases from V and 2 bases from J, with 8 bases between. The CDR3 runs 14 residues. The germline V gene has CDR1 LNHNV and CDR2 YYDKDF (reference sequence). CDR3 DNA: TGTGCCACCAGCAGAGATAACCGGGCCTACGAGCAGTACTTC. Translation gives CATSRDNRAYEQYF.

The V gene is TRBV28, the J gene TRBJ1-4; D unclear. Germline lookup yields CDR1 MDHEN and CDR2 SYDVKM. V lost 11 bases, J lost 7 bases, and 11 bases lay in between. The CDR3 runs 11 residues. CDR3 sequence reads: CAAKGGEKLFF. CDR3 DNA: TGTGCCGCCAAGGGAGGTGAAAAACTGTTTTTT. The variable domain in full, with the rest retrieved from reference TRBV28 and TRBJ1-4, is DVKVTQSSRYLVKRTGEKVFLECVQDMDHENMFWYRQDPGLGLRLIYFSYDVKMKEKGDIPEGYSVSREKKERFSLILESASTNQTSMYLCAAKGGEKLFFGSGTQLSVL.